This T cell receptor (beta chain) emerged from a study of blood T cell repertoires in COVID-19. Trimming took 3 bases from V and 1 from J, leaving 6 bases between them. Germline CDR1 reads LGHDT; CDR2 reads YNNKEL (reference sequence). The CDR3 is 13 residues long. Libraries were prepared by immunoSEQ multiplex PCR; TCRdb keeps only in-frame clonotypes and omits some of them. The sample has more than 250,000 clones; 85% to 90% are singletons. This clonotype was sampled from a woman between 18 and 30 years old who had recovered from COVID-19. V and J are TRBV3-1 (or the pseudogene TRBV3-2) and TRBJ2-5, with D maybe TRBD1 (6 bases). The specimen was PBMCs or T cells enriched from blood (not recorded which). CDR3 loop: CASSQGAQETQYF. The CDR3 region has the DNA TGTGCCAGCAGCCAGGGGGCCCAAGAGACCCAGTACTTC.